Listed below are T cell receptor beta chains from one sample, sequenced in a study of shared clonotypes between healthy human individuals. Clones were sequenced by immunoSEQ multiplex PCR, and TCRdb holds only the in-frame ones, with some missing. The sample contains about 1,900,000 clones, 85% to 95% of which appear only once. Sequencing was carried out using naive CD8+ T cells sorted from blood. These receptors originate from a man between 18 and 29 years old in good health. Both conserved end residues are part of each CDR3. A D gene is named only where the DNA matches it firmly. Some rows mark clone size as missing; the rest say once, few, many or name a class of expanded clone.

v_gene	abundance	j_gene	d_gene	CDR3nt	CDR3aa
TRBV5-1	NA	TRBJ2-1	TRBD2	TGCGCCAGCAGCACCGGACTAGCGGGAGCTAAGAATGAGCAGTTCTTC	CASSTGLAGAKNEQFF
TRBV6-1	NA	TRBJ2-2	NA	TGTGCCAGCAGTGTATTTACGAACACCGGGGAGCTGTTTTTT	CASSVFTNTGELFF
TRBV6-1	NA	TRBJ2-4	NA	TGTGCCAGCAGTGAAAGGGGGGTCTCTTTAGCCAAAAACATTCAGTACTTC	CASSERGVSLAKNIQYF
TRBV4-3	once	TRBJ2-2	NA	TGCGCCAGCAGCCAAGGTTTCCCAAACACCGGGGAGCTGTTTTTT	CASSQGFPNTGELFF
TRBV27	once	TRBJ2-7	NA	TGTGCCAGCAGTTTTTTGGGGGGCTCCTACGAGCAGTACTTC	CASSFLGGSYEQYF
TRBV2	NA	TRBJ2-7	NA	TGTGCCAGCAAGCCGCCGGTGGGTCAAGGGGAGCAGTACTTC	CASKPPVGQGEQYF
TRBV6-1	NA	TRBJ2-1	TRBD1	TGTGCCAGCAGTGAAAGGCCAGGGGGCGAAGGTTTCTTC	CASSERPGGEGFF
TRBV10-3	NA	TRBJ2-1	NA	TGTGCCACCGCCCCGGAAATAGGAACTTACAATGAGCAGTTCTTC	CATAPEIGTYNEQFF
TRBV7-9	NA	TRBJ2-5	TRBD2	TGTGCCAGCAGCTTAGTCGCGGGGGGATTGGGACAAGAGACCCAGTACTTC	CASSLVAGGLGQETQYF
TRBV10-2	few	TRBJ1-1	NA	TGCGCCAGCAGTTCAGGGAACACTGAAGCTTTCTTT	CASSSGNTEAFF
TRBV5-8	NA	TRBJ2-1	NA	TGTGCCAGCAGCTCCCACGGAGGGCAGTTCTTC	CASSSHGGQFF
TRBV29-1	NA	TRBJ2-1	NA	TGCAGCGCAGGCGAAAGCTCCTACAATGAGCAGTTCTTC	CSAGESSYNEQFF